These 9 T cell receptor beta chains were all obtained from the same sample, sequenced in a study of T cell responses to AZD1222 COVID-19 vaccine. Some clones are missing from TCRdb's copy, which holds only in-frame ones; the method was immunoSEQ multiplex PCR. Of just under 150,000 clones listed, 86% were seen once; the top ten hold around 5%. This specimen was peripheral blood, taken 28 days after the second AZD1222 dose. Source of these receptors: an adult who received the AZD1222 COVID-19 vaccine.

This chain links TRBV6-6 with TRBJ1-4; D call uncertain. This CDR3 contains 15 residues. Germline values: CDR1 MNHNY, CDR2 SVGAGI (reference sequence). The ends were cut back, 6 bases at V and 2 bases at J, with 13 bases in the middle. The CDR3 reads CASSPWTATNEKLFF. The CDR3 coding sequence is TGTGCCAGCAGCCCCTGGACCGCTACTAATGAAAAACTGTTTTTT.

The chain employs TRBV4-1 and TRBJ2-7; possibly TRBD2 for D (6 bases). Germline loops: CDR1 MGHRA, CDR2 YSYEKL. The V gene lost 3 bases and the J gene lost 0 bases, with 18 bases spanning the gap. This CDR3 has 17 residues. CDR3 sequence reads: CASSHLWGDGVSYEQYF. Here the CDR3 DNA reads TGCGCCAGCAGCCACCTCTGGGGGGACGGCGTCTCCTACGAGCAGTACTTC.

The table lists this clone with a few counts. V usage is TRBV29-1 and J usage is TRBJ1-2; D remains ambiguous. The CDR3 covers 13 residues. CDR1 is SQVTM, CDR2 ANQGSEA, per germline. Trimming pared 4 bases from V and 4 bases from J, leaving 13 bases between. CDR3 protein: CSVAISWGYGYTF. DNA for the CDR3: TGCAGCGTTGCAATCTCCTGGGGCTATGGCTACACCTTC. The whole variable domain, filled in from reference TRBV29-1 and TRBJ1-2, reads SAVISQKPSRDICQRGTSLTIQCQVDSQVTMMFWYRQQPGQSLTLIATANQGSEATYESGFVIDKFPISRPNLTFSTLTVSNMSPEDSSIYLCSVAISWGYGYTFGSGTRLTVV.

The V call is TRBV6-1, the J call TRBJ1-2, with 11 bases matching TRBD1. Trimming took 7 bases from V and 8 from J; bases not matched to a gene: 6. Per germline, CDR1 MNHNS and CDR2 SASEGT. The CDR3 spans 13 residues. The chain's CDR3 is CASNGQGAIGYTF. CDR3 sequence (DNA): TGTGCCAGCAACGGACAGGGGGCGATCGGCTACACCTTC.

This sequence joins TRBV9 and TRBJ1-3; tentative D call: TRBD1 (6 bases). V was clipped by 6 bases and J by 0 bases, with 10 bases between them. The CDR3 extends over 14 amino acids. CDR1 is SGDLS and CDR2 is YYNGEE in the germline V gene. CDR3 nucleotide sequence: TGTGCCAGCAACGAAGGGGGCTCTGGAAACACCATATATTTT. Translated: CASNEGGSGNTIYF. Looking up the rest from reference TRBV9 and TRBJ1-3 gives the full variable domain: DSGVTQTPKHLITATGQRVTLRCSPRSGDLSVYWYQQSLDQGLQFLIQYYNGEERAKGNILERFSAQQFPDLHSELNLSSLELGDSALYFCASNEGGSGNTIYFGEGSWLTVV.

V usage is TRBV6-5 and J usage is TRBJ2-7, with no clear D. The CDR3 runs 14 residues. The germline V gene encodes CDR1 MNHEY and CDR2 SVGAGI. Deletions cut 0 bases from V and 1 base from J, with 7 bases between. CDR3 residues: CASSYSRISYEQYF. CDR3 nucleotide sequence: TGTGCCAGCAGTTACTCGAGGATTTCCTACGAGCAGTACTTC.

This clone came up once. The rearrangement links TRBV11-2 to TRBJ1-1; 7 bases match TRBD1. This CDR3 has 15 residues. Losses at the gene ends were 5 bases for V and 1 base for J; bases not matched to a gene: 7. The germline gives CDR1 SGHAT, CDR2 FQNNGV. Here the CDR3 DNA reads TGTGCCAGCAGCGCCGGGACAGAAGGGAACACTGAAGCTTTCTTT. Its translation: CASSAGTEGNTEAFF. Full variable domain (rest looked up from reference TRBV11-2 and TRBJ1-1): EAGVAQSPRYKIIEKRQSVAFWCNPISGHATLYWYQQILGQGPKLLIQFQNNGVVDDSQLPKDRFSAERLKGVDSTLKIQPAKLEDSAVYLCASSAGTEGNTEAFFGQGTRLTVV.

This clone was seen once. The gene calls are TRBV9 and TRBJ2-3; 10 positions agree with TRBD1. The germline CDR1 and CDR2 sequences are SGDLS and YYNGEE. Germline trimming cut 0 bases from V and 4 bases from J; bases unmatched to any gene: 8. CDR3 size: 17 residues. The CDR3 DNA follows: TGTGCCAGCAGCGTAGCCAAAGCCGGGACAGGGGCAGATACGCAGTATTTT. Translated, it gives CASSVAKAGTGADTQYF.

The chain recombines TRBV6-5 with TRBJ1-4; D remains unclear. The CDR3 contains 13 residues. Germline V lookup: CDR1 MNHEY, CDR2 SVGAGI. The V end was cut by 7 bases, the J end by 5 bases, with 11 bases between. This chain's CDR3 is CASNGGLNEKLFF. The CDR3 DNA sequence: TGTGCCAGCAACGGCGGACTCAATGAAAAACTGTTTTTT.